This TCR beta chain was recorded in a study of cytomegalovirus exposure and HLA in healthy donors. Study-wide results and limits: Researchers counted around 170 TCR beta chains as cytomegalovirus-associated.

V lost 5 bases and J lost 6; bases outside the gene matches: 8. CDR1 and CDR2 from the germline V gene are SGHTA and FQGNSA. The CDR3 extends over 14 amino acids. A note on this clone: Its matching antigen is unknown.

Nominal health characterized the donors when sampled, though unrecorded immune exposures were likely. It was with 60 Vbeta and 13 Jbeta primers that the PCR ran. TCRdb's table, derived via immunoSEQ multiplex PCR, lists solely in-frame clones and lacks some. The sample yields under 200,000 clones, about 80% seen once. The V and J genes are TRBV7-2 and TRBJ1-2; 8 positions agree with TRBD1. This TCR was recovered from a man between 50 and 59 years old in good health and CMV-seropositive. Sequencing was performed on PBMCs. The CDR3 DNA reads TGTGCCAGCAGCATCTGGACAGGGAGGGATGGCTACACCTTC. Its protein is CASSIWTGRDGYTF.